Below are 22 T cell receptor beta chains sequenced from a single sample in a study of cytomegalovirus exposure and HLA in healthy donors (dated by TCRdb to between 2016 and 2019). Libraries were constructed by the immunoSEQ multiplex PCR assay. This is the immuneACCESS table as TCRdb keeps it, with only in-frame sequences that have V and J called. A part of the clones is gone; compared with another copy, unresolved V genes explain less than half, and the rest is unexplained. The sample table contains some 270,000 clones; only one count was recorded for around 86% of them. The ten top clones hold around 1% of the sample. The material sequenced was PBMCs. These receptors came from a woman aged 18 to 35 in good health and CMV-seronegative.

This chain links TRBV19 with TRBJ2-7; tentatively, D is TRBD2 (6 bases). CDR3 length equals 16 residues. Trimming shortened V by 4 bases and J by 0 bases, and 16 bases separated the two germline ends. Germline V CDR1 and CDR2: LNHDA, SQIVND (reference sequence). The CDR3 DNA reads as TGTGCCAGTAGTAAGGGGAGGCGGGACGACTCCTACGAGCAGTACTTC. It codes for CASSKGRRDDSYEQYF.

This chain links TRBV28 with TRBJ1-5, with a tentative D call TRBD1 (5 bases). Germline V CDR1 and CDR2: MDHEN, SYDVKM. This CDR3 has 13 residues. V was shortened by 9 bases and J by 4 bases, with 13 bases between the two germline ends. CDR3 in DNA: TGTGCCAGTGCGACAGTTACAAATCAGCCCCAGCATTTT. Protein product: CASATVTNQPQHF.

The chain employs TRBV29-1 and TRBJ2-1; no firm D call. Looked up from germline, CDR1 is SQVTM and CDR2 is ANQGSEA. Trimming stripped 4 bases from V and 8 bases from J, with 18 bases between. This CDR3 comprises 14 residues. The CDR3 loop reads CSVVITAHLDEQFF. The CDR3 coding sequence is TGCAGCGTTGTCATAACAGCCCACCTCGATGAGCAGTTCTTC.

V usage is TRBV5-1 and J usage is TRBJ2-5; TRBD2 aligns across 12 bases. Looked up from germline, CDR1 is SGHRS and CDR2 is YFSETQ. Unmatched junction bases numbered 2, after V lost 4 bases and J lost 1 base. This CDR3 has 15 amino acids. The CDR3, as DNA: TGCGCCAGCAGCAGGACTAGCGGGGCCCAAGAGACCCAGTACTTC. Translated: CASSRTSGAQETQYF.

The chain's CDR3 is CASSGRRTLQFF. For the CDR3, the DNA is TGTGCCAGCAGCGGGAGGAGGACTTTACAGTTCTTC. The gene calls are TRBV7-2 and TRBJ2-1; D is possibly TRBD2 (6 bases). CDR1 is SGHTA, CDR2 FQGNSA, per germline. The V and J ends lost 5 bases and 13 bases respectively, with 15 bases between them. This CDR3 region has 12 residues.

The V call is TRBV5-1, the J call TRBJ1-4; 11 bases are shared with TRBD1. This CDR3 spans 16 amino acids. V was pared by 0 bases and J by 8 bases, with 6 bases of the junction left unmatched. Germline-derived CDR1 and CDR2 are SGHRS and YFSETQ. The CDR3 is CASSLEGQGVSEKLFF. The CDR3 DNA follows: TGCGCCAGCAGCTTGGAGGGACAGGGGGTTTCGGAAAAACTGTTTTTT.

This clone has just one count. The chain is built from TRBV5-4 and TRBJ2-2; 9 bases are a match to TRBD1. V was clipped by 7 bases and J by 6 bases; unmatched bases: 10. Germline V CDR1 and CDR2: SGHNT, YYREEE (reference sequence). The CDR3 sequence is 15 residues long. The CDR3 DNA reads as TGTGCCAGCGAGAGGGACAGGGCCTTTCCCGGGGAGCTGTTTTTT. It specifies CASERDRAFPGELFF.

The table lists this clone with a few counts. This chain links TRBV2 with TRBJ2-7; D is uncertain. V was cut by 1 base and J by 7 bases, with 8 bases left in between. This CDR3 spans 12 amino acids. Germline V lookup: CDR1 SNHLY, CDR2 FYNNEI. CDR3 loop: CASSEVPNEQYF. CDR3 DNA: TGTGCCAGCAGTGAAGTCCCTAATGAGCAGTACTTC.

The chain combines TRBV6-5 with TRBJ2-7, with TRBD1 as a possible D gene (6 bases). V was clipped by 0 bases and J by 6 bases, with 6 bases between them. The CDR3 is 12 residues long. The germline V gene encodes CDR1 MNHEY and CDR2 SVGAGI. The chain's CDR3 is CASSYSRGEQYF. DNA of the CDR3: TGTGCCAGCAGTTACTCCAGGGGCGAGCAGTACTTC.

There are a few counts of this clone. The chain carries TRBV7-9 and TRBJ1-2; D is unresolved. The germline V gene has CDR1 SEHNR and CDR2 FQNEAQ (reference sequence). Trimming left V 1 base short and J 7 bases short, with 13 bases between. This CDR3 spans 14 amino acids. As DNA, the CDR3 is TGTGCCAGCAGCTTAGGGGCAGAGATCCGTGGCTACACCTTC. Amino acids: CASSLGAEIRGYTF.

The chain combines TRBV9 with TRBJ1-1; no reliable D call. This CDR3 is 14 amino acids long. CDR1 is SGDLS, CDR2 YYNGEE, per germline. V was cut by 0 bases and J by 3 bases, with 9 bases left in between. CDR3 nucleotides: TGTGCCAGCAGCGTAGGGCCGGGTGACACTGAAGCTTTCTTT. Residues: CASSVGPGDTEAFF.

The table lists this clone with a count of one. The sample carries other DNA sequences with the same CDR3. V and J are TRBV11-2 and TRBJ1-4; 7 nucleotides line up with TRBD1. The CDR3 is 15 amino acids. The V gene's germline CDR1 is SGHAT and CDR2 FQNNGV. Trimming at V came to 3 bases and at J to 4 bases, leaving 5 bases not matched to a gene. In DNA form, the CDR3 reads TGTGCCAGCAGCTTGGGAGACAGGGATAATGAAAAACTGTTTTTT. Translating gives CASSLGDRDNEKLFF. Drawing the rest from reference TRBV11-2 and TRBJ1-4, the complete variable domain is EAGVAQSPRYKIIEKRQSVAFWCNPISGHATLYWYQQILGQGPKLLIQFQNNGVVDDSQLPKDRFSAERLKGVDSTLKIQPAKLEDSAVYLCASSLGDRDNEKLFFGSGTQLSVL.

J is TRBJ2-7 and V is TRBV5-4, with 8 bases that match TRBD1. CDR3 length: 14 amino acids. J was trimmed by 2 bases and V by 3 bases; bases with no gene match: 4. CDR1 is SGHNT and CDR2 is YYREEE in the germline V gene (reference sequence). CDR3 nucleotides: TGTGCCAGCAGCTCTTCGGACAGGGCCTACGAGCAGTACTTC. Its protein product is CASSSSDRAYEQYF.

For the CDR3, the DNA is TGTGCCAGTAGTTTTAGCCGCTCTAACTATGGCTACACCTTC. Translation: CASSFSRSNYGYTF. V usage is TRBV19 and J usage is TRBJ1-2; no firm D call. The germline V and J ends were trimmed by 5 bases and 0 bases, with 10 bases remaining between them. The CDR3 extends over 14 amino acids. From germline, CDR1 is LNHDA and CDR2 SQIVND (reference sequence).

This rearrangement joins TRBV5-1 to TRBJ2-1; no clear D. With 4 bases removed from V and 2 bases from J, the gap between germline ends came to 13 bases. This CDR3 is built from 15 residues. From germline, CDR1 is SGHRS and CDR2 YFSETQ. CDR3 sequence (DNA): TGCGCCAGCAGCAGAGACACGAACCCCTACAATGAGCAGTTCTTC. It is translated as CASSRDTNPYNEQFF.

The J gene is TRBJ1-4, the V gene TRBV29-1, with TRBD1 identical over 7 bases. The ends lost 5 bases at V and 1 base at J; junction bases unmatched: 4. The CDR3 contains 14 residues. Germline CDR1 SQVTM, CDR2 ANQGSEA. CDR3 sequence (DNA): TGCAGCGTTTTGAGACAGGGAACTAATGAAAAACTGTTTTTT. It is translated as CSVLRQGTNEKLFF. Based on the CDR3 plus reference TRBV29-1 and TRBJ1-4, the full variable domain is SAVISQKPSRDICQRGTSLTIQCQVDSQVTMMFWYRQQPGQSLTLIATANQGSEATYESGFVIDKFPISRPNLTFSTLTVSNMSPEDSSIYLCSVLRQGTNEKLFFGSGTQLSVL.

This rearrangement joins TRBV18 to TRBJ2-1; TRBD1 aligns across 8 bases. Germline V gene lookup returns CDR1 KGHSH and CDR2 LQKENI. V was pared by 6 bases and J by 1 base, with 8 bases of the junction left unmatched. The CDR3 loop spans 16 amino acids. This CDR3 is CASSSRQGRSYNEQFF. The CDR3 bases are TGTGCCAGCTCGTCCAGACAGGGGAGGTCCTACAATGAGCAGTTCTTC.

V is TRBV4-1 and J is TRBJ2-1, with a weak D call TRBD1 (5 bases). Trimming removed 4 bases from V and 4 bases from J, with 20 bases in between. The CDR3 totals 17 residues. Germline loops: CDR1 MGHRA, CDR2 YSYEKL. The chain's CDR3 is CASSPHLETASYNEQFF. DNA for the CDR3: TGCGCCAGCAGCCCCCACCTCGAGACAGCTTCTTACAATGAGCAGTTCTTC.

The gene calls are TRBV30 and TRBJ1-1; TRBD1 matches 7 bases. The CDR3 is 16 residues long. Germline assignment: CDR1 GTSNPN and CDR2 SVGIG (reference sequence). The J segment lost 4 bases and the V segment lost 2 bases, leaving 13 bases of the junction unmatched. CDR3 loop: CAWSSLRNRGSTEAFF. CDR3 DNA sequence: TGTGCCTGGAGTTCCTTACGTAACAGGGGAAGCACTGAAGCTTTCTTT.

This chain joins TRBV19 and TRBJ1-5; D perhaps matches TRBD1 (5 bases). The germline gives CDR1 LNHDA, CDR2 SQIVND (reference sequence). Trimming removed 5 bases from V and 1 base from J, with 15 bases in between. The length of the CDR3 is 16 residues. In DNA, the CDR3 is TGTGCCAGTAGTCCAGCACAGGTGGCGAGCAATCAGCCCCAGCATTTT. It yields the protein CASSPAQVASNQPQHF.

In this sample, this clone turned up once. V and J are TRBV18 and TRBJ1-3; a weak D match, TRBD1 (5 bases). The CDR3 sequence is 16 residues long. CDR1 is KGHSH and CDR2 is LQKENI in the germline V gene. V was pared by 3 bases and J by 0 bases, with 12 bases between. The CDR3 protein is CASSPEDRYSGNTIYF. The CDR3, as DNA: TGTGCCAGCTCACCCGAAGACAGATACTCTGGAAACACCATATATTTT.

V gene TRBV15 combines with J gene TRBJ1-5, with D maybe TRBD1 (5 bases). The V gene's germline CDR1 is LNHNV and CDR2 YYDKDF (reference sequence). The length of the CDR3 is 15 residues. The V gene lost 3 bases and the J gene lost 5 bases, with 14 bases spanning the gap. This chain's CDR3 is CATSSPNRGDQPQHF. In nucleotides, the CDR3 is TGTGCCACCAGCAGCCCCAATCGGGGGGATCAGCCCCAGCATTTT. Full variable domain (missing parts from reference TRBV15 and TRBJ1-5): DAMVIQNPRYQVTQFGKPVTLSCSQTLNHNVMYWYQQKSSQAPKLLFHYYDKDFNNEADTPDNFQSRRPNTSFCFLDIRSPGLGDTAMYLCATSSPNRGDQPQHFGDGTRLSIL.